Each of the 13 T cell receptor beta chains below was sequenced from the same sample in a study of vaccination and CD4 T cells after COVID-19. The Oncomine TCR Beta short-read assay was applied to DNA of cultured CD4+ T cells. TCRdb processed the PCR reads anew with MiXCR; each CDR3 protein has one entry. Seen here are 21,000 or so distinct CDR3 sequences, over 40% observed once, and the top ten hold 4.9%. These receptors lack a known antigen. As to time point: late sampling 161 to 241 days after vaccination in a few convalescent patients. The treatment here: roughly 10-day PBMC culture with coronavirus spike peptide pools or control peptides (ViraFEST assay). Sequenced here: CD4+ T cells from blood, cultured in vitro, sampled about 7 months after SARS-CoV-2 vaccination. Receptors were obtained from a human donor who had recovered from COVID-19.

This chain joins TRBV24-1 and TRBJ2-5, with D possibly being TRBD1 (5 bases). The CDR3 spans 13 residues. The V end lost 9 bases, the J end lost 2 bases, and 12 bases lay between the germline ends. The V gene's germline CDR1 is KGHDR and CDR2 SFDVKD. The chain's CDR3 is CATSQQGQETQYF. The DNA for the CDR3 is TGTGCCACCTCCCAGCAGGGACAAGAGACCCAGTACTTC.

There are a few counts of this clonotype. V and J are TRBV6-1 and TRBJ2-1; possible D gene TRBD2, 5 bases. V was clipped by 7 bases and J by 6 bases, with 13 bases between them. The CDR3 runs 13 residues. The germline CDR1 and CDR2 sequences are MNHNS and SASEGT. Here the CDR3 reads CASKSGFVNEQFF. As DNA, the CDR3 is TGTGCCAGCAAATCGGGGTTTGTCAATGAGCAGTTCTTC.

This clonotype has a single count. The chain has TRBV25-1 and TRBJ2-1; the match to TRBD2 covers 9 bases. Germline V CDR1 and CDR2: MGHDK, SYGVNS. This CDR3 spans 17 amino acids. With V trimmed by 3 bases and J by 3 bases, 9 bases remained unmatched. The CDR3 nucleotides are TGTGCCAGCAGTGACTCGACTAGCGGAATACTCTACAATGAGCAGTTCTTC. Residues: CASSDSTSGILYNEQFF.

In its sample, this clonotype is medium-sized. The chain has TRBV28 and TRBJ2-1, with unresolved D. V lost 10 bases and J lost 5, with 6 bases in between. Germline V gene data show CDR1 as MDHEN and CDR2 as SYDVKM. There are 10 residues in the CDR3. The CDR3 DNA is TGTGCCACGAAAGACAATGAGCAGTTCTTC. This encodes CATKDNEQFF.

The J gene is TRBJ2-1, the V gene TRBV20-1; possible D gene TRBD2, 7 bases. Germline V gene data show CDR1 as DFQATT and CDR2 as SNEGSKA (reference sequence). This CDR3 contains 15 residues. V gave up 0 bases and J gave up 8 bases, with 17 bases separating them. The CDR3 reads CSARDRGGVLDEQFF. The CDR3 DNA is TGCAGTGCTAGAGATCGCGGGGGCGTGTTAGATGAGCAGTTCTTC.

In DNA form, the CDR3 reads TGTGCCAGCAGCAAGCGGGAGCCCCAAGAGACCCAGTACTTC. This codes for CASSKREPQETQYF. The V gene is TRBV7-2, the J gene TRBJ2-5; 8 bases align to TRBD2. The trim removed 5 bases at V and 1 base at J, leaving 3 bases unmatched. The germline V gene encodes CDR1 SGHTA and CDR2 FQGNSA. The CDR3 length is 14 residues.

The chain uses TRBV6-5 and TRBJ1-2; perhaps TRBD1 as D (5 bases). Between the trimmed V and J ends, which lost 2 bases and 7 bases, there was a span of 11 bases. Germline V gene lookup returns CDR1 MNHEY and CDR2 SVGAGI. CDR3 size: 13 residues. The CDR3 loop is CASSYGGDPGYTF. The CDR3 nucleotides are TGTGCCAGCAGTTACGGAGGGGATCCTGGCTACACCTTC.

This clonotype was counted once. The chain couples TRBV2 to TRBJ1-1; D is ambiguous. Germline CDR1 SNHLY, CDR2 FYNNEI. With 7 bases removed from V and 3 bases from J, the gap between germline ends came to 9 bases. The CDR3 runs to 12 residues. In DNA form, the CDR3 reads TGTGCCAGCACCCCGACGGACACTGAAGCTTTCTTT. As protein: CASTPTDTEAFF.

This clonotype was detected a few times. V is TRBV7-3 and J is TRBJ2-5, with 7 bases lining up with TRBD2. This CDR3 is 13 amino acids long. V trimming: 5 bases; J trimming: 2 bases; junction bases outside the gene matches: 2. Germline lookup yields CDR1 SGHTA and CDR2 FQGTGA. The CDR3 reads CASSPGGQETQYF. DNA for the CDR3: TGTGCCAGCAGCCCGGGAGGACAAGAGACCCAGTACTTC.

The CDR3 region is CASSPGTVKYYTF. DNA of the CDR3: TGTGCCAGCAGCCCAGGGACAGTTAAATACTACACCTTC. The chain combines TRBV7-2 with TRBJ1-2, with TRBD1 matching 7 bases. This CDR3 comprises 13 residues. Trimming removed 5 bases from V and 10 bases from J; junction bases left unmatched: 10. Germline CDR1 is SGHTA and CDR2 is FQGNSA.

This clonotype appeared a few times. The rearrangement joins TRBV7-6 to TRBJ1-6; 7 bases are a match to TRBD1. Germline loops: CDR1 SGHVS, CDR2 FNYEAQ. Trimming took 2 bases from V and 6 from J; bases not matched to a gene: 1. The CDR3 is 14 residues long. The CDR3 DNA follows: TGTGCCAGCAGCTTATCAGGGGGTAATTCACCCCTCCACTTT. Translation gives CASSLSGGNSPLHF.

The chain recombines TRBV19 with TRBJ2-1; D possibly corresponds to TRBD2 (5 bases). The CDR3 is 13 residues long. Looked up from germline, CDR1 is LNHDA and CDR2 is SQIVND (reference sequence). V was pared by 3 bases and J by 9 bases, with 12 bases between. The CDR3 is CASSIQRRGEQFF. The CDR3 coding sequence is TGTGCCAGTAGTATCCAGCGCCGGGGTGAGCAGTTCTTC.

The rearrangement uses TRBV6-1 and TRBJ1-2, with D uncertain. From germline, CDR1 is MNHNS and CDR2 SASEGT. Deletions cut 8 bases from V and 1 base from J, with 5 bases between. CDR3 size: 11 residues. In DNA, the CDR3 is TGTGCCAGCCAGGTTAACTATGGCTACACCTTC. Translated, it gives CASQVNYGYTF.